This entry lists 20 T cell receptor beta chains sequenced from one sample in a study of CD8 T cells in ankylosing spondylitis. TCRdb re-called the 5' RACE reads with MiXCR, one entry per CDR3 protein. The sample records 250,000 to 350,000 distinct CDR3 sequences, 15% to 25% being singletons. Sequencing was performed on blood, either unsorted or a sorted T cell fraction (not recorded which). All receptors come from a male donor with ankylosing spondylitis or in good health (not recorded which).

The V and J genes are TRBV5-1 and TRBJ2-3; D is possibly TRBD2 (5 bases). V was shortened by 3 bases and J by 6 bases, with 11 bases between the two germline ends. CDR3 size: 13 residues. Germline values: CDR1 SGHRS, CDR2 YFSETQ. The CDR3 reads CASSSLAGDTQYF. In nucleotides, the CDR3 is TGCGCCAGCAGCTCTCTAGCCGGGGATACGCAGTATTTT.

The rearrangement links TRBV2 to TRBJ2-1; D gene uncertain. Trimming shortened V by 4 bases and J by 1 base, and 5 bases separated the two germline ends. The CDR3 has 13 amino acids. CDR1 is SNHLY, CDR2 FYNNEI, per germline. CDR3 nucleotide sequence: TGTGCCAGCAGTGCCTTGTCCTACAATGAGCAGTTCTTC. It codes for CASSALSYNEQFF.

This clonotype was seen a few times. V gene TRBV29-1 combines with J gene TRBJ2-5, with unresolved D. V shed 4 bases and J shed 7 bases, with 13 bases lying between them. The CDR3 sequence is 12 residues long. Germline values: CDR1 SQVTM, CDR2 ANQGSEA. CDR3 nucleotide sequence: TGCAGCGTTGGGTTGGCAGAAGGGACCCAGTACTTC. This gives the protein CSVGLAEGTQYF.

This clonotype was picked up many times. The CDR3 region is CAIKTGQMNTEAFF. CDR3 nucleotides: TGTGCCATAAAAACCGGACAGATGAACACTGAAGCTTTCTTT. The gene calls are TRBV10-3 and TRBJ1-1; possible D gene TRBD1, 6 bases. The CDR3 is made up of 14 amino acids. Trimming took off 9 bases at V and 0 bases at J, with 14 bases between the two ends. The germline CDR1 and CDR2 sequences are ENHRY and SYGVKD.

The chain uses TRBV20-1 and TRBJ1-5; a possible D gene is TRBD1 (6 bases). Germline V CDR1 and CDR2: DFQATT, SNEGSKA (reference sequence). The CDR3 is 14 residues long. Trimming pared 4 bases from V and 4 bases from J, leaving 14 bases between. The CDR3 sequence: CSAKKQGLNQPQHF. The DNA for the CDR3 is TGCAGTGCTAAAAAACAGGGATTGAATCAGCCCCAGCATTTT.

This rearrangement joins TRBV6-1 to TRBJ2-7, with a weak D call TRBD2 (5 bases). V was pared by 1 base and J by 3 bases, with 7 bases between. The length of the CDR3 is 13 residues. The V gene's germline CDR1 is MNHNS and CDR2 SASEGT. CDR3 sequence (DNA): TGTGCCAGCAGTGAAGTAGGGAGCTACGAGCAGTACGTC. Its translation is CASSEVGSYEQYV.

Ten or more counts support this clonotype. The CDR3 coding sequence is TGCAGTGCTCCCAGCGGGGGGGGCTCCACCGGGGAGCTGTTTTTT. It specifies CSAPSGGGSTGELFF. V is TRBV20-1 and J is TRBJ2-2; 10 positions agree with TRBD2. V gave up 5 bases and J gave up 4 bases; unmatched junction bases: 7. There are 15 residues in the CDR3. The V gene's germline CDR1 is DFQATT and CDR2 SNEGSKA (reference sequence).

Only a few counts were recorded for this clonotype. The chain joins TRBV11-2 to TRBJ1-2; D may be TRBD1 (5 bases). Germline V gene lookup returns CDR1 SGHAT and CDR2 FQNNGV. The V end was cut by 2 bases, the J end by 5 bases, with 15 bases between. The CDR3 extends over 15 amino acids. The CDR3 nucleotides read TGTGCCAGCAGCTTACAGGGTATGGGAGAATATGGCTACACCTTC. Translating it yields CASSLQGMGEYGYTF. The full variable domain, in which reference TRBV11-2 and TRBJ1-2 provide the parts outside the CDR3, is EAGVAQSPRYKIIEKRQSVAFWCNPISGHATLYWYQQILGQGPKLLIQFQNNGVVDDSQLPKDRFSAERLKGVDSTLKIQPAKLEDSAVYLCASSLQGMGEYGYTFGSGTRLTVV.

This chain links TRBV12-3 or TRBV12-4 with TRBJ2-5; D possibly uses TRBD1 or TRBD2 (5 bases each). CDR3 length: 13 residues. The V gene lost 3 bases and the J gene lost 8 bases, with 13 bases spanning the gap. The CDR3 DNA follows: TGTGCCAGCAGTTTTGGCCTAGGGGACACCCAGTACTTC. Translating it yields CASSFGLGDTQYF.

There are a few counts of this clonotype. DNA of the CDR3: TGTGCCAGCAGCCAAGTCGGTCTAGCGTCCGGGGAGCTGTTTTTT. This sequence encodes CASSQVGLASGELFF. The rearrangement joins TRBV14 to TRBJ2-2; D perhaps matches TRBD2 (6 bases). The CDR3 is 15 amino acids. From germline, CDR1 is SGHDN and CDR2 FVKESK. The V gene lost 1 base and the J gene lost 6 bases, with 12 bases spanning the gap.

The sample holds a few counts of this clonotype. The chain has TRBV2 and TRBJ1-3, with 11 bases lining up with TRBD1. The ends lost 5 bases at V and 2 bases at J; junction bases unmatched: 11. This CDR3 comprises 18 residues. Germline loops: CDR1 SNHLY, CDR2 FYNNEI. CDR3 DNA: TGTGCCAGCAGTACACTTGGACAGGGGGCGACGGCTGGAAACACCATATATTTT. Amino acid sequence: CASSTLGQGATAGNTIYF.

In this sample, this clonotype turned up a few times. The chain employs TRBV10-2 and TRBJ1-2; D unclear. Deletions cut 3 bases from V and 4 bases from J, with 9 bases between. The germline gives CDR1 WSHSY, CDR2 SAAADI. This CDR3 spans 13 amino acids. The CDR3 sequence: CASSDSVTYGYTF. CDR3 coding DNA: TGCGCCAGCAGTGACTCAGTCACCTATGGCTACACCTTC.

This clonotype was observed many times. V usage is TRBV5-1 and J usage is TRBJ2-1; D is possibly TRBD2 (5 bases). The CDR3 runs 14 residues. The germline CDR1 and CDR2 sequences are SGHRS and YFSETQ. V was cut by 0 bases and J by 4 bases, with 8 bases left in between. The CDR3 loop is CASSLVGGYNEQFF. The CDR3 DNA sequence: TGCGCCAGCAGCTTGGTAGGCGGGTACAATGAGCAGTTCTTC. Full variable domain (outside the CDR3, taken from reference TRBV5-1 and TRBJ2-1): KAGVTQTPRYLIKTRGQQVTLSCSPISGHRSVSWYQQTPGQGLQFLFEYFSETQRNKGNFPGRFSGRQFSNSRSEMNVSTLELGDSALYLCASSLVGGYNEQFFGPGTRLTVL.

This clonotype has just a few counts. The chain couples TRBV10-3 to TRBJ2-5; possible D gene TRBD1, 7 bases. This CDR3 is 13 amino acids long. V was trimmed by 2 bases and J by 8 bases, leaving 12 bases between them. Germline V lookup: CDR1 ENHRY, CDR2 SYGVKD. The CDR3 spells CAISEVEGATQYF. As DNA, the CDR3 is TGTGCCATCAGTGAGGTGGAGGGGGCCACCCAGTACTTC.

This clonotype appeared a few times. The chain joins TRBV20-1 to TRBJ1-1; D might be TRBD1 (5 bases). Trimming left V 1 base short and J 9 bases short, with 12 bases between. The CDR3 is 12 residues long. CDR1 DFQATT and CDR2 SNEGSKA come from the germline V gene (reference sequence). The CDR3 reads CSARAGLQQAFF. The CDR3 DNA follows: TGCAGTGCTAGAGCGGGGCTCCAGCAAGCTTTCTTT.

For the CDR3, the DNA is TGTGCCGGTTCCCTGTTGGCCAACAGGGGTAATGAGCAGTTCTTC. Translating it yields CAGSLLANRGNEQFF. The chain joins TRBV6-1 to TRBJ2-1, with 7 bases that match TRBD1. Germline V gene lookup returns CDR1 MNHNS and CDR2 SASEGT. The junction had 17 bases not matched to a gene; V was cut back by 11 bases and J by 7 bases. This CDR3 comprises 15 residues.

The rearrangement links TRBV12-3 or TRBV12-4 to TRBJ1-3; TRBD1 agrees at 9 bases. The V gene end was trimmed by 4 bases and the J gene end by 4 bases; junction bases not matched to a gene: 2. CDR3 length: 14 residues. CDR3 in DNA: TGTGCCAGCAGTTACGACAGGGGGGGAAACACCATATATTTT. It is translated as CASSYDRGGNTIYF.

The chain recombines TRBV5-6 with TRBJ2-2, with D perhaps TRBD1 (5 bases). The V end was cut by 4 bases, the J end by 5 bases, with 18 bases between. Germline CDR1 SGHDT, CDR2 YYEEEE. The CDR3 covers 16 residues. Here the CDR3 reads CASSPRGRLSTGELFF. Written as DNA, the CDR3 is TGTGCCAGCAGCCCTAGGGGCAGGTTGTCGACCGGGGAGCTGTTTTTT.

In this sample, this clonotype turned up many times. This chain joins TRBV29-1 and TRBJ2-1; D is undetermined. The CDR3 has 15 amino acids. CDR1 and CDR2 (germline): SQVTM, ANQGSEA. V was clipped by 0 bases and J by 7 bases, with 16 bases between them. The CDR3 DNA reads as TGCAGCGTTGAAGAGTGGATGGAGCCACGTAATGAGCAGTTCTTC. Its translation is CSVEEWMEPRNEQFF.

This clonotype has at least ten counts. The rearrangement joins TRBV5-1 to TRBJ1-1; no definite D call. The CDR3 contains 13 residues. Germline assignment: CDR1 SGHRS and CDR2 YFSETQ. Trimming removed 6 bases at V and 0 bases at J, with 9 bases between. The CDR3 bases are TGCGCCAGCAACCCTGGGATGAACACTGAAGCTTTCTTT. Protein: CASNPGMNTEAFF. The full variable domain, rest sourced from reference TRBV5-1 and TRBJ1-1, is KAGVTQTPRYLIKTRGQQVTLSCSPISGHRSVSWYQQTPGQGLQFLFEYFSETQRNKGNFPGRFSGRQFSNSRSEMNVSTLELGDSALYLCASNPGMNTEAFFGQGTRLTVV.